The source of this TCR beta chain is a study of cytomegalovirus exposure and HLA in healthy donors. The PCR employed 60 Vbeta primers together with 13 Jbeta primers. Clones were sequenced by immunoSEQ multiplex PCR, and TCRdb holds only the in-frame ones, with some missing. The repertoire includes roughly 160,000 clones, about 80% of them detected once, and approximately 4.8% sits in the top ten. CDR1 SGDLS and CDR2 YYNGEE come from the germline V gene. Trimming took 0 bases from V and 2 from J, leaving 9 bases between them. The CDR3 extends over 14 amino acids. Whole-study findings and limits: Investigators reported over 150 TCR beta chains as tied to cytomegalovirus. It has been reported that TCR beta sequences accurately predicted the HLA-A and HLA-B alleles of most subjects. Later analysis suggested most CMV-associated TCR beta chains were HLA-restricted.

About this clone itself: The antigen remains unidentified.

The chain employs TRBV9 and TRBJ2-7; no firm D call. The sequenced sample was PBMCs. The TCR sequence derives from a man in his thirties or forties in good health and CMV-seronegative. The CDR3: CASSVGEDPYEQYF. CDR3 in DNA: TGTGCCAGCAGCGTAGGTGAGGATCCCTACGAGCAGTACTTC.